The next 32 T cell receptor beta chains were all read from a single sample in a study of T cell changes during pregnancy in multiple sclerosis. Data came from immunoSEQ multiplex PCR; TCRdb stores just in-frame clones and leaves some out. The profile shows about 48,000 clones, roughly 91% of them singletons. Material: CD4+ T cells from peripheral blood mononuclear cells, obtained in the third trimester of pregnancy. The receptors here all came from a female donor with multiple sclerosis, enrolled in a pregnancy study.

The gene calls are TRBV14 and TRBJ1-6; TRBD1 is a possible D gene (5 bases). The CDR3 has 15 residues. CDR1 is SGHDN, CDR2 FVKESK, per germline. The V end was cut by 3 bases, the J end by 6 bases, with 12 bases between. CDR3 nucleotides: TGTGCCAGCAGCCAGTGGGGGGTAATTAATTCACCCCTCCACTTT. Its translation: CASSQWGVINSPLHF.

This sequence joins TRBV30 and TRBJ1-1; 7 bases match TRBD1. Germline V gives CDR1 GTSNPN, CDR2 SVGIG (reference sequence). The CDR3 is 20 amino acids. The V and J ends lost 4 bases and 0 bases, in that order; junction bases with no gene match: 23. The CDR3 sequence is CAWIRRGQGLKLIMNTEAFF. The CDR3 bases are TGTGCCTGGATCAGGAGGGGGCAGGGCCTGAAATTGATAATGAACACTGAAGCTTTCTTT.

V and J are TRBV6-1 and TRBJ1-2; 7 bases map to TRBD1. After removal of 6 bases from V and 3 bases from J, the junction contained 7 bases not matched to a gene. The CDR3 runs to 14 residues. Germline assignment: CDR1 MNHNS and CDR2 SASEGT. As DNA, the CDR3 is TGTGCCAGCAGGGTGACAGGGATGGACTATGGCTACACCTTC. Its translation: CASRVTGMDYGYTF.

The V and J genes are TRBV30 and TRBJ2-7, with D possibly matching TRBD2 (6 bases). V gave up 3 bases and J gave up 4 bases, with 16 bases separating them. The CDR3 spans 14 residues. CDR1 is GTSNPN, CDR2 SVGIG, per germline (reference sequence). The CDR3 loop is CAWSALYGGYEQYF. DNA of the CDR3: TGTGCCTGGAGCGCCCTGTACGGGGGATACGAGCAGTACTTC.

The chain has TRBV19 and TRBJ1-5, with TRBD1 matching 9 bases. Germline CDR1 reads LNHDA; CDR2 reads SQIVND (reference sequence). This CDR3 has 13 residues. In nucleotides, the CDR3 is TGTGGGGCACAGGGGGCCCTAAATCAGCCCCAGCATTTT. This translates into CGAQGALNQPQHF.

This chain joins TRBV6-1 and TRBJ2-1, with a tentative D call TRBD2 (5 bases). V was pared by 0 bases and J by 7 bases, with 10 bases between. Per germline, CDR1 MNHNS and CDR2 SASEGT. The CDR3 is made up of 14 amino acids. The CDR3, as DNA: TGTGCCAGCAGTGAAGCGCGGGCGTGGAATGAGCAGTTCTTC. It translates to CASSEARAWNEQFF.

J is TRBJ1-1 and V is TRBV27; 11 bases agree with TRBD1. There are 16 residues in the CDR3. Germline-derived CDR1 and CDR2 are MNHEY and SMNVEV (reference sequence). V gave up 6 bases and J gave up 1 base; unmatched junction bases: 7. The CDR3 sequence: CASSPWTGGRNTEAFF. Here the CDR3 DNA reads TGTGCCAGCAGCCCATGGACAGGGGGCAGGAACACTGAAGCTTTCTTT.

The chain uses TRBV6-1 and TRBJ2-3, with D perhaps matching TRBD2 (5 bases). The V end was cut by 7 bases, the J end by 1 base, with 9 bases between. The germline CDR1 and CDR2 sequences are MNHNS and SASEGT. The CDR3 is made up of 13 amino acids. CDR3 loop: CASNGRGTDTQYF. Here the CDR3 DNA reads TGTGCCAGCAACGGGCGGGGCACAGATACGCAGTATTTT.

DNA for the CDR3: TGTGCCACACTGCAGGGGGCGAACACCGGGGAGCTGTTTTTT. It specifies CATLQGANTGELFF. The rearrangement joins TRBV19 to TRBJ2-2; 7 bases align to TRBD1. Trimming removed 10 bases from V and 0 bases from J; junction bases left unmatched: 5. Germline values: CDR1 LNHDA, CDR2 SQIVND (reference sequence). CDR3 length: 14 amino acids.

The CDR3 sequence is CASSYGSGGSTDTQYF. The DNA for the CDR3 is TGTGCCAGCAGTTATGGTAGCGGGGGTAGCACAGATACGCAGTATTTT. V and J are TRBV6-6 and TRBJ2-3, with 9 bases identical to TRBD2. Losses at the gene ends were 3 bases for V and 0 bases for J; bases not matched to a gene: 4. The CDR3 sequence is 16 residues long. Per the germline V gene, CDR1 is MNHNY and CDR2 is SVGAGI (reference sequence).

The gene calls are TRBV4-1 and TRBJ1-1; possible D gene TRBD1, 5 bases. The CDR3 length is 14 residues. The V gene's germline CDR1 is MGHRA and CDR2 YSYEKL. With 0 bases removed from V and 3 bases from J, the gap between germline ends came to 8 bases. CDR3 bases: TGCGCCAGCAGCCAAGACCCCAGGGACACTGAAGCTTTCTTT. Translated: CASSQDPRDTEAFF.

V is TRBV5-1 and J is TRBJ2-7, with 11 bases fitting TRBD2. CDR1 is SGHRS and CDR2 is YFSETQ in the germline V gene. V shed 5 bases, J shed 3 bases, and the junction held 10 bases outside the gene matches. This CDR3 has 16 amino acids. CDR3 region: CASRTGTSGLHYEQYF. The CDR3 DNA reads TGCGCCAGCAGGACCGGGACTAGCGGCTTACACTACGAGCAGTACTTC.

The genes are TRBV10-3 and TRBJ1-5; 8 bases align to TRBD1. The CDR3 has 13 residues. V shed 6 bases, J shed 5 bases, and the junction held 3 bases outside the gene matches. The germline V gene has CDR1 ENHRY and CDR2 SYGVKD. CDR3 loop: CAIRDRDDQPQHF. The CDR3 nucleotides read TGTGCCATCAGGGACAGGGACGATCAGCCCCAGCATTTT.

The rearrangement uses TRBV10-3 and TRBJ1-2; D may be TRBD1 (5 bases). The germline V gene has CDR1 ENHRY and CDR2 SYGVKD. Trimming left V 3 bases short and J 4 bases short, with 15 bases between. This CDR3 region has 15 residues. The CDR3 nucleotides read TGTGCCATCAGTGAATCAGGGACTCCAACCTATGGCTACACCTTC. It specifies CAISESGTPTYGYTF.

The chain couples TRBV4-2 to TRBJ2-3; the match to TRBD2 covers 7 bases. Germline V gives CDR1 LGHNA, CDR2 YNFKEQ. With 2 bases clipped from V and 1 base from J, the junction kept 12 bases outside the gene matches. This CDR3 region has 18 residues. The CDR3 region is CASSQHVDWLAGTDTQYF. In DNA form, the CDR3 reads TGTGCCAGCAGCCAACATGTAGACTGGCTAGCGGGCACAGATACGCAGTATTTT.

This chain connects TRBV19 to TRBJ1-2, with a possible D match to TRBD1 (5 bases). Germline lookup yields CDR1 LNHDA and CDR2 SQIVND (reference sequence). V was cut by 4 bases and J by 8 bases, with 14 bases left in between. This CDR3 has 13 residues. CDR3 in amino acids: CASSNRPFGGYTF. DNA for the CDR3: TGTGCCAGTAGTAACAGGCCCTTTGGCGGCTACACCTTC.

The chain employs TRBV29-1 and TRBJ2-5, with 10 bases lining up with TRBD2. V shed 3 bases and J 4 bases; nucleotides not matched to a gene: 2. The germline CDR1 and CDR2 sequences are SQVTM and ANQGSEA. CDR3 size: 13 residues. CDR3 sequence reads: CSVDERGGETQYF. Written as DNA, the CDR3 is TGCAGCGTTGATGAGCGGGGGGGAGAGACCCAGTACTTC.

J is TRBJ1-6 and V is TRBV10-3, with no clear D. Germline V gives CDR1 ENHRY, CDR2 SYGVKD. The CDR3 is 15 residues long. The ends were cut back, 10 bases at V and 10 bases at J, with 23 bases in the middle. The CDR3 reads CATPSDDMPGSPLHF. CDR3 nucleotides: TGTGCCACCCCCTCTGATGACATGCCTGGATCACCCCTCCACTTT.

This chain joins TRBV4-2 and TRBJ2-6; TRBD1 aligns across 9 bases. CDR1 is LGHNA and CDR2 is YNFKEQ in the germline V gene. This CDR3 spans 18 amino acids. After removal of 4 bases from V and 1 base from J, the junction contained 8 bases not matched to a gene. This chain's CDR3 is CASSPKDRGESGANVLTF. The CDR3 DNA reads as TGTGCCAGCAGCCCCAAGGACAGGGGAGAATCTGGGGCCAACGTCCTGACTTTC.

This chain connects TRBV5-1 to TRBJ2-1, with 12 bases that match TRBD2. J lost 5 bases, V lost 3 bases, and 6 bases had no gene match. This CDR3 comprises 16 residues. Per germline, CDR1 SGHRS and CDR2 YFSETQ. The CDR3 DNA reads as TGCGCCAGCAGCTCCCAACTAGCGGGGGGCCACAATGAGCAGTTCTTC. It is translated as CASSSQLAGGHNEQFF.

The genes are TRBV5-1 and TRBJ2-1, with 8 bases aligning to TRBD2. CDR1 is SGHRS and CDR2 is YFSETQ in the germline V gene. Germline trimming cut 1 base from V and 6 bases from J; bases unmatched to any gene: 3. The CDR3 extends over 14 amino acids. CDR3 in DNA: TGCGCCAGCAGCTTGCTAGCGGGTACCAATGAGCAGTTCTTC. This sequence encodes CASSLLAGTNEQFF. Looking up the rest from reference TRBV5-1 and TRBJ2-1 gives the full variable domain: KAGVTQTPRYLIKTRGQQVTLSCSPISGHRSVSWYQQTPGQGLQFLFEYFSETQRNKGNFPGRFSGRQFSNSRSEMNVSTLELGDSALYLCASSLLAGTNEQFFGPGTRLTVL.

CDR3 region: CASTAGVGYEQYF. CDR3 nucleotides: TGTGCCAGCACCGCGGGGGTCGGCTACGAGCAGTACTTC. V and J are TRBV25-1 and TRBJ2-7; TRBD2 matches at 7 bases. The germline V gene encodes CDR1 MGHDK and CDR2 SYGVNS. The CDR3 runs to 13 residues. The V segment lost 7 bases and the J segment 3 bases; nucleotides outside the gene matches: 6.

The V call is TRBV5-1, the J call TRBJ2-7; D is possibly TRBD1 (6 bases). The V and J ends lost 4 bases and 2 bases respectively, with 13 bases between them. The germline V gene has CDR1 SGHRS and CDR2 YFSETQ. This CDR3 contains 14 residues. This CDR3 is CASSGERQAYEQYF. In DNA, the CDR3 is TGCGCCAGCAGCGGGGAACGACAGGCCTACGAGCAGTACTTC.

CDR3 coding DNA: TGTGCCAGCAGCCCTCCGGAGGAGGACAGCCCGGCTTTCTATGGCTACACCTTC. Translation: CASSPPEEDSPAFYGYTF. The chain couples TRBV9 to TRBJ1-2, with D tentatively TRBD1 (6 bases). CDR3 length: 18 amino acids. Trimming removed 4 bases from V and 4 bases from J, with 26 bases in between. CDR1 and CDR2 (germline): SGDLS, YYNGEE.

This chain connects TRBV5-1 to TRBJ2-3, with 10 positions matching TRBD2. Per the germline V gene, CDR1 is SGHRS and CDR2 is YFSETQ. J gave up 4 bases and V 4 bases, and 6 bases lay outside the gene matches. The CDR3 is 15 amino acids. The CDR3 DNA reads as TGCGCCAGCAGCGGGACAGCGGGGGGGTCAGATACGCAGTATTTT. This gives the protein CASSGTAGGSDTQYF.

This rearrangement joins TRBV6-1 to TRBJ2-1, with TRBD2 identical over 7 bases. The V and J ends lost 8 bases and 6 bases, in that order; junction bases with no gene match: 7. The CDR3 has 13 residues. Germline loops: CDR1 MNHNS, CDR2 SASEGT. The CDR3 DNA reads TGTGCCAGCGGGGCGGGGGAACTCAATGAGCAGTTCTTC. Its protein product is CASGAGELNEQFF.

This chain connects TRBV6-5 to TRBJ2-1, with a weak D call TRBD2 (5 bases). The CDR3 spans 14 residues. V was pared by 0 bases and J by 3 bases, with 6 bases between. The germline V gene encodes CDR1 MNHEY and CDR2 SVGAGI. This CDR3 is CASSYSRGYNEQFF. The CDR3 DNA reads TGTGCCAGCAGTTACTCACGGGGCTACAATGAGCAGTTCTTC.

The V and J genes are TRBV2 and TRBJ1-1; D is undetermined. Trimming cost V 8 bases and J 6 bases, with 22 bases left between them. The CDR3 loop spans 15 amino acids. CDR1 is SNHLY and CDR2 is FYNNEI in the germline V gene. CDR3 loop: CASALGRGAGAEAFF. CDR3 DNA sequence: TGTGCCAGCGCCTTAGGTCGGGGTGCCGGGGCTGAAGCTTTCTTT.

About this clone: This CDR3 is also generated by other DNA sequences in the sample. The chain links TRBV2 to TRBJ1-6, with 9 bases identical to TRBD1. The length of the CDR3 is 11 residues. In germline, CDR1 is SNHLY, CDR2 FYNNEI. Trimming cost V 6 bases and J 17 bases; bases outside gene matches: 5. CDR3 sequence: CASRGTGYIHF. As DNA, the CDR3 is TGTGCCAGCAGGGGGACAGGGTATATCCACTTT.

This clone was counted a few times. J is TRBJ1-1 and V is TRBV4-1, with a tentative D call TRBD1 (6 bases). This CDR3 is 16 amino acids long. V was trimmed by 1 base and J by 2 bases, leaving 14 bases between them. Germline lookup yields CDR1 MGHRA and CDR2 YSYEKL. CDR3 sequence reads: CASSQAAGAPNTEAFF. The CDR3 region has the DNA TGCGCCAGCAGCCAAGCCGCAGGGGCGCCCAACACTGAAGCTTTCTTT.

V is TRBV7-9 and J is TRBJ1-4; D may be TRBD1 (6 bases). The CDR3 contains 16 residues. CDR1 is SEHNR and CDR2 is FQNEAQ in the germline V gene (reference sequence). The V gene lost 5 bases and the J gene lost 4 bases, with 17 bases spanning the gap. The CDR3 protein is CASSQGSGHLNEKLFF. CDR3 nucleotide sequence: TGTGCCAGCAGCCAGGGGTCCGGACACCTTAATGAAAAACTGTTTTTT.

CDR3 sequence: CASRRDRATTEAFF. In DNA form, the CDR3 reads TGTGCCAGCAGACGGGACAGGGCGACCACTGAAGCTTTCTTT. V is TRBV2 and J is TRBJ1-1, with 9 bases matching TRBD1. Trimming took 6 bases from V and 4 from J; bases not matched to a gene: 6. The CDR3 totals 14 residues. Germline loops: CDR1 SNHLY, CDR2 FYNNEI.